The 22 T cell receptor beta chains in this list originate from one sample, sequenced in a study of early T cells in non-severe SARS-CoV-2 infection. MiXCR was run by TCRdb on the 5' RACE reads, yielding one entry per CDR3 protein. The table records tens of thousands of distinct CDR3 sequences, under 9.5% of them present only once. The sequenced material came from whole blood. The receptors shown here come from an adult who was a healthcare worker with PCR-confirmed SARS-CoV-2 infection or an uninfected control (not recorded which).

The chain carries TRBV2 and TRBJ2-7, with TRBD1 as a possible D gene (5 bases). The CDR3 length is 12 residues. Per the germline V gene, CDR1 is SNHLY and CDR2 is FYNNEI. V shed 2 bases and J shed 3 bases, with 5 bases lying between them. The CDR3 loop is CASSERGYEQYF. DNA of the CDR3: TGTGCCAGCAGTGAAAGGGGCTACGAGCAGTACTTC.

This clonotype was seen many times. The V and J genes are TRBV3-1 and TRBJ2-7; no firm D call. Germline-derived CDR1 and CDR2 are LGHDT and YNNKEL (reference sequence). This CDR3 region has 13 residues. Between the trimmed V and J ends, which lost 1 base and 9 bases, there was a span of 13 bases. The CDR3 DNA follows: TGTGCCAGCAGCCAAGGCAGGAATACGGTGCAGTACTTC. It encodes CASSQGRNTVQYF.

There are a few counts of this clonotype. The chain uses TRBV10-3 and TRBJ2-3; D unresolved. The V gene lost 8 bases and the J gene lost 0 bases, with 12 bases spanning the gap. The CDR3 extends over 14 amino acids. Germline-derived CDR1 and CDR2 are ENHRY and SYGVKD. CDR3 residues: CAISDHTSTDTQYF. CDR3 nucleotides: TGTGCCATCTCGGACCACACAAGCACAGATACGCAGTATTTT.

The chain carries TRBV25-1 and TRBJ2-1, with 8 bases matching TRBD2. Germline trimming cut 7 bases from V and 4 bases from J; bases unmatched to any gene: 9. CDR3 size: 15 residues. CDR1 MGHDK and CDR2 SYGVNS come from the germline V gene. CDR3 sequence: CASIGTSGTYNEQFF. The CDR3 DNA follows: TGTGCCAGCATAGGTACTAGCGGAACGTACAATGAGCAGTTCTTC.

This clonotype has a count of ten or more. This chain uses TRBV19 with TRBJ2-3; D may be TRBD1 (6 bases). The CDR3 runs to 13 residues. V lost 10 bases, J lost 0 bases, and 11 bases lay in between. CDR1 and CDR2 from the germline V gene are LNHDA and SQIVND (reference sequence). The CDR3 sequence is CATEDSSTDTQYF. The CDR3 DNA is TGTGCCACCGAGGACAGTAGCACAGATACGCAGTATTTT.

This clonotype was counted ten times or more. This chain links TRBV10-2 with TRBJ2-3, with 7 nucleotides matching TRBD1. This CDR3 is 21 amino acids long. The trim removed 2 bases at V and 0 bases at J, leaving 20 bases unmatched. Germline CDR1 WSHSY, CDR2 SAAADI. The chain's CDR3 is CASSEPQTPTGLGRSTDTQYF. The CDR3 DNA sequence: TGCGCCAGCAGTGAGCCGCAGACTCCGACAGGGCTGGGACGAAGCACAGATACGCAGTATTTT.

The chain has TRBV6-2 or TRBV6-3 and TRBJ1-5, with 10 bases that match TRBD1. The V gene's germline CDR1 is MNHEY and CDR2 SVGEGT. CDR3 length equals 15 residues. V gave up 4 bases and J gave up 2 bases; unmatched junction bases: 2. The CDR3 reads CASSWDRGGNQPQHF. Written as DNA, the CDR3 is TGTGCCAGCAGTTGGGACAGGGGAGGCAATCAGCCCCAGCATTTT.

This clonotype was picked up a small number of times. The gene calls are TRBV7-2 and TRBJ2-3; D not resolved. The CDR3 is 12 residues long. Germline CDR1 reads SGHTA; CDR2 reads FQGNSA. V lost 5 bases and J 2 bases, leaving 5 bases between the germline ends. The CDR3: CASSPPTDTQYF. CDR3 nucleotide sequence: TGTGCCAGCAGCCCCCCCACAGATACGCAGTATTTT.

The rearrangement links TRBV7-3 to TRBJ2-7, with D perhaps matching TRBD1 or TRBD2 (6 bases each). V shed 2 bases and J shed 5 bases, with 13 bases lying between them. The CDR3 spans 14 residues. CDR1 SGHTA and CDR2 FQGTGA come from the germline V gene. In DNA, the CDR3 is TGTGCCAGCAGCTTACTTCCAGGGGAGGACGAGCAGTACTTC. Translating gives CASSLLPGEDEQYF.

This clonotype was seen ten or more times. The genes are TRBV10-3 and TRBJ2-1; D is unclear. This CDR3 is built from 14 residues. Trimming pared 0 bases from V and 7 bases from J, leaving 10 bases between. Germline loops: CDR1 ENHRY, CDR2 SYGVKD. CDR3 amino acids: CAISESGFWNEQFF. The CDR3 DNA follows: TGTGCCATCAGTGAGTCTGGGTTTTGGAATGAGCAGTTCTTC.

The rearrangement links TRBV4-1 to TRBJ2-7; 8 bases agree with TRBD2. Germline loops: CDR1 MGHRA, CDR2 YSYEKL. Germline trimming cut 0 bases from V and 3 bases from J; bases unmatched to any gene: 22. The length of the CDR3 is 21 residues. CDR3 nucleotides: TGCGCCAGCAGCCAAGATGGTGGGCCGGGAGGGAAAAAGGTCGTACGCTACGAGCAGTACTTC. Amino acid sequence: CASSQDGGPGGKKVVRYEQYF.

This clonotype was observed many times. V is TRBV2 and J is TRBJ2-2, with D perhaps TRBD1 (6 bases). Germline V gene sequence: CDR1 SNHLY, CDR2 FYNNEI. There are 14 residues in the CDR3. Trimming shortened V by 5 bases and J by 5 bases, and 12 bases separated the two germline ends. The CDR3 loop reads CASSNRVFTGELFF. The CDR3 coding sequence is TGTGCCAGCAGTAACAGGGTTTTTACCGGGGAGCTGTTTTTT. The full variable domain, in which reference TRBV2 and TRBJ2-2 provide the parts outside the CDR3, is EPEVTQTPSHQVTQMGQEVILRCVPISNHLYFYWYRQILGQKVEFLVSFYNNEISEKSEIFDDQFSVERPDGSNFTLKIRSTKLEDSAMYFCASSNRVFTGELFFGEGSRLTVL.

The chain links TRBV30 to TRBJ2-3; TRBD2 is a possible D gene (6 bases). Trimming took off 2 bases at V and 0 bases at J, with 9 bases between the two ends. The CDR3 sequence is 14 residues long. Germline assignment: CDR1 GTSNPN and CDR2 SVGIG (reference sequence). The chain's CDR3 is CAWSFSGSTDTQYF. The DNA for the CDR3 is TGTGCCTGGAGTTTCAGCGGGAGCACAGATACGCAGTATTTT.

The chain couples TRBV7-3 to TRBJ2-2; no clear D. The CDR3 length is 13 residues. Deletions cut 5 bases from V and 5 bases from J, with 9 bases between. The germline CDR1 and CDR2 sequences are SGHTA and FQGTGA. The CDR3 nucleotides read TGTGCCAGCAGCGTCTATGGAACCGGGGAGCTGTTTTTT. Translated, it gives CASSVYGTGELFF.

The genes are TRBV2 and TRBJ1-5; D perhaps matches TRBD1 (5 bases). This CDR3 contains 16 residues. V gave up 6 bases and J gave up 1 base, with 16 bases separating them. Germline assignment: CDR1 SNHLY and CDR2 FYNNEI. CDR3 DNA: TGTGCCAGCAGCCCACTGGGGGTAGGGAGCAATCAGCCCCAGCATTTT. Encoded protein: CASSPLGVGSNQPQHF.

This clonotype was observed at least ten times. V gene TRBV5-1 combines with J gene TRBJ2-3; 10 positions agree with TRBD2. The junction had 12 bases not matched to a gene; V was cut back by 0 bases and J by 2 bases. The CDR3 loop spans 19 amino acids. Looked up from germline, CDR1 is SGHRS and CDR2 is YFSETQ. The CDR3 protein is CASSLDPAGGAPFTDTQYF. Written as DNA, the CDR3 is TGCGCCAGCAGCTTGGATCCAGCGGGGGGGGCCCCCTTCACAGATACGCAGTATTTT.

This clonotype was seen only a few times. The chain recombines TRBV4-1 with TRBJ2-7; D possibly corresponds to TRBD2 (5 bases). The ends were cut back, 4 bases at V and 3 bases at J, with 10 bases in the middle. CDR3 size: 13 residues. Germline V gene lookup returns CDR1 MGHRA and CDR2 YSYEKL. The DNA for the CDR3 is TGCGCCAGCAGCCCTAACGGGGTCTACGAGCAGTACTTC. This sequence encodes CASSPNGVYEQYF.

This clonotype has at least ten counts. The chain employs TRBV7-9 and TRBJ1-2; D is uncertain. This CDR3 comprises 13 residues. Germline V CDR1 and CDR2: SEHNR, FQNEAQ (reference sequence). Trimming stripped 1 base from V and 4 bases from J, with 7 bases between. The CDR3 here is CASSLDMFYGYTF. For the CDR3, the DNA is TGTGCCAGCAGCTTAGACATGTTCTATGGCTACACCTTC.

This clonotype was detected ten times or more. This chain connects TRBV7-6 to TRBJ1-1; 8 nucleotides line up with TRBD1. The CDR3 is 13 residues long. V shed 5 bases and J 9 bases; nucleotides not matched to a gene: 8. In germline, CDR1 is SGHVS, CDR2 FNYEAQ. The CDR3 coding sequence is TGTGCCAGCAGCCCGCAGGGGGCGGAGAAAGCTTTCTTT. Translated, it gives CASSPQGAEKAFF.

This clonotype was observed at least ten times. This chain joins TRBV20-1 and TRBJ1-5; D remains unclear. Trimming left V 6 bases short and J 9 bases short, with 18 bases between. Per the germline V gene, CDR1 is DFQATT and CDR2 is SNEGSKA (reference sequence). The CDR3 length is 13 residues. The CDR3 reads CSAPDWSYGPQHF. CDR3 DNA sequence: TGCAGTGCCCCCGACTGGAGTTATGGGCCCCAGCATTTT.

There are many counts of this clonotype. The V gene is TRBV6-1, the J gene TRBJ2-3; TRBD1 agrees at 9 bases. From germline, CDR1 is MNHNS and CDR2 SASEGT. The CDR3 runs to 16 residues. V shed 8 bases, J shed 1 base, and the junction held 10 bases outside the gene matches. CDR3 amino acids: CASGGTGTLRTDTQYF. CDR3 DNA sequence: TGTGCCAGCGGGGGGACAGGGACTCTCCGCACAGATACGCAGTATTTT.

The chain joins TRBV10-2 to TRBJ2-1, with TRBD2 identical over 7 bases. The CDR3 totals 15 residues. Per the germline V gene, CDR1 is WSHSY and CDR2 is SAAADI. V shed 6 bases and J 1 base; nucleotides not matched to a gene: 6. The CDR3 region is CASRWTRKSYNEQFF. As DNA, the CDR3 is TGCGCCAGCAGATGGACTAGGAAGTCCTACAATGAGCAGTTCTTC.